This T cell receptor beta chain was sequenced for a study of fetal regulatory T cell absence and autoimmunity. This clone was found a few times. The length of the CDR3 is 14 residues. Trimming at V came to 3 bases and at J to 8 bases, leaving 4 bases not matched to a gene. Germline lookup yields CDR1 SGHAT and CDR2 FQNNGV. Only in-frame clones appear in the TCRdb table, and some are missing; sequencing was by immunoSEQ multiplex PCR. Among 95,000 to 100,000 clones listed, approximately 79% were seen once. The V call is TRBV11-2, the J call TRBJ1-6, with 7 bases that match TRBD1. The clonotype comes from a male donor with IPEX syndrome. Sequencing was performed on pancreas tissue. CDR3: CASSLGQSYSPLHF. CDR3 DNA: TGTGCCAGCAGCTTGGGACAGTCCTATTCACCCCTCCACTTT.